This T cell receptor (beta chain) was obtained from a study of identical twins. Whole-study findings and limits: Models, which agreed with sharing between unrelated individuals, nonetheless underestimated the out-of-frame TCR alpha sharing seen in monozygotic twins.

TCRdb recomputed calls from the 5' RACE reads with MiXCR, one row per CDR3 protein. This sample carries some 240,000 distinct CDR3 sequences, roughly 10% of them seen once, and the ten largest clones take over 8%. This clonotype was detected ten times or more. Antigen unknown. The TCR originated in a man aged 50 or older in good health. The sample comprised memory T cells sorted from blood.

The CDR3 DNA reads TGTGCCATCAGTGAGCCCGGCAGGGCGGTCACTGAAGCTTTCTTT. Its translation: CAISEPGRAVTEAFF. V usage is TRBV10-3 and J usage is TRBJ1-1; D is possibly TRBD1 (5 bases). This CDR3 is built from 15 residues. The V gene's germline CDR1 is ENHRY and CDR2 SYGVKD. V lost 2 bases to trimming and J lost 4 bases, with 14 bases between them.